The clone carrying this T cell receptor beta chain occurred once. The authors' processing: Cell counts per sample came from amplifying reference gene primers. Only in-frame clones appear in the TCRdb table, and some are missing; sequencing was by immunoSEQ multiplex PCR. That table gives V, J and clone size, and the DNA gave D and trimming. The table shows roughly 230,000 clones, with 85% occurring only once. Categorization into cohorts depended on clinical history that participants reported. This sample is drawn from a study of blood T cell repertoires in COVID-19. Study in general: From T cells, B-cell-depleted T cells, or PBMCs came the material, which was cDNA or gDNA.

Sequencing was done on a sample of PBMCs or T cells enriched from blood (not recorded which). This receptor was identified in a woman in her forties or fifties who had been exposed to COVID-19.

The CDR3 loop reads CASSYTPQTDTQYF. In nucleotides, the CDR3 is TGTGCCAGCAGTTATACTCCCCAAACAGATACGCAGTATTTT. This sequence joins TRBV6-5 and TRBJ2-3; unclear D gene. The germline V gene encodes CDR1 MNHEY and CDR2 SVGAGI. This CDR3 has 14 residues. V lost 3 bases and J 3 bases, leaving 10 bases between the germline ends.